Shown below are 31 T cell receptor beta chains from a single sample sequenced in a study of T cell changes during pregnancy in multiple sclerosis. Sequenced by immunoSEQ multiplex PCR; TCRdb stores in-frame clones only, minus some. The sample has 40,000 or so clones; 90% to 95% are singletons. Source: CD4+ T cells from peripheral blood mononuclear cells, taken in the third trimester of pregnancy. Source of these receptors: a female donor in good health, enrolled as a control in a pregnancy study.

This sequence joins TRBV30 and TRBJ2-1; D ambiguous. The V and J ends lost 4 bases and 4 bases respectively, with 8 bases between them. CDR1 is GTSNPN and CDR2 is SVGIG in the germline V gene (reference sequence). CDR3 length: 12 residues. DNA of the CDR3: TGTGCCTGGACCCCATCATACAATGAGCAGTTCTTC. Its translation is CAWTPSYNEQFF.

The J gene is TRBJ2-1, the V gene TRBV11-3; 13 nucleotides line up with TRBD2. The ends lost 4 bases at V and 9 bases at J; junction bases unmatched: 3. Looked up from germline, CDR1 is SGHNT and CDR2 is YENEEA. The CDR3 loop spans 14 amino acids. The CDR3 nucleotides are TGTGCCAGCAGCTGGACTAGCGGGAGCGGTGAGCAGTTCTTC. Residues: CASSWTSGSGEQFF. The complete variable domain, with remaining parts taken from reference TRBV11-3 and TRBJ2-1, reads EAGVVQSPRYKIIEKKQPVAFWCNPISGHNTLYWYLQNLGQGPELLIRYENEEAVDDSQLPKDRFSAERLKGVDSTLKIQPAELGDSAVYLCASSWTSGSGEQFFGPGTRLTVL.

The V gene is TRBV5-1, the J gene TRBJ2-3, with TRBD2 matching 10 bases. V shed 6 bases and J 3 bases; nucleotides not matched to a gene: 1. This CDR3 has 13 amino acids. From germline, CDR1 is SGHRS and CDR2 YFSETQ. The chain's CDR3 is CASTSGRTDTQYF. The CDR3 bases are TGCGCCAGCACTAGCGGGAGAACAGATACGCAGTATTTT.

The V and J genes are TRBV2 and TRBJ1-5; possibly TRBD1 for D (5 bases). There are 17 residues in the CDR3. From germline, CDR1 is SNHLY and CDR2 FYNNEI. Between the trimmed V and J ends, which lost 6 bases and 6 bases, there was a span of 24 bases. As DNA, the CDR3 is TGTGCCAGCAGGGGGGGGTCGGCGGGAGCGGGAGGTCAGCCCCAGCATTTT. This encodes CASRGGSAGAGGQPQHF.

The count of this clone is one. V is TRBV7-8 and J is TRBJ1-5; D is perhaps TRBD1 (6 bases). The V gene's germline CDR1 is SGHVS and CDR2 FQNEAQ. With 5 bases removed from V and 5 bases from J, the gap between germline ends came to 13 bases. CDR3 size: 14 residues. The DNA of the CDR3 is TGTGCCAGCAGCACTCAGGGGCGTGATCAGCCCCAGCATTTT. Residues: CASSTQGRDQPQHF.

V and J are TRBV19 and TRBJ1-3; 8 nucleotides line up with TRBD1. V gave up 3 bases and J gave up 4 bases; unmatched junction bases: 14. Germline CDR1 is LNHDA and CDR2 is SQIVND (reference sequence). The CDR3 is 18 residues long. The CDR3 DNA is TGTGCCAGTAGTATCCCACTCTCGTCAGGGGGCCGCGGAAACACCATATATTTT. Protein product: CASSIPLSSGGRGNTIYF.

CDR3: CASSLMGVNTGELFF. The CDR3 DNA follows: TGCGCCAGCAGCCTAATGGGCGTGAACACCGGGGAGCTGTTTTTT. The J gene is TRBJ2-2, the V gene TRBV4-1; D is undetermined. The CDR3 totals 15 residues. Trimming removed 4 bases at V and 1 base at J, with 10 bases between. CDR1 and CDR2 (germline): MGHRA, YSYEKL.

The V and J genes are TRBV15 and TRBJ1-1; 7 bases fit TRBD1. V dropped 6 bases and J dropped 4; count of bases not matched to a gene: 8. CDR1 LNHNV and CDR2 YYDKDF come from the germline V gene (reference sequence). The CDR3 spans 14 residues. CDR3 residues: CATSEHRGGTEAFF. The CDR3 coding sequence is TGTGCCACCAGTGAACACAGGGGTGGCACTGAAGCTTTCTTT.

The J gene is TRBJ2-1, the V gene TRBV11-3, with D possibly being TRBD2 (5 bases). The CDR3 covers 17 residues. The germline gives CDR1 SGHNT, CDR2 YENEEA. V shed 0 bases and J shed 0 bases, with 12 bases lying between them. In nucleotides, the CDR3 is TGTGCCAGCAGCTTAGATCGTGGGAGCTCCTCCTACAATGAGCAGTTCTTC. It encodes CASSLDRGSSSYNEQFF. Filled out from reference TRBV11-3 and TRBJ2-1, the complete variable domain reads EAGVVQSPRYKIIEKKQPVAFWCNPISGHNTLYWYLQNLGQGPELLIRYENEEAVDDSQLPKDRFSAERLKGVDSTLKIQPAELGDSAVYLCASSLDRGSSSYNEQFFGPGTRLTVL.

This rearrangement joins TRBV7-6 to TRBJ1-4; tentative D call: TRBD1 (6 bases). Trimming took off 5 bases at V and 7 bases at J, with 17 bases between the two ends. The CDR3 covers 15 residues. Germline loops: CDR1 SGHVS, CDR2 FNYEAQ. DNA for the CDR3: TGTGCCAGCAGCCACCGGGACAAGGCCCCTGAAAAACTGTTTTTT. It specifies CASSHRDKAPEKLFF.

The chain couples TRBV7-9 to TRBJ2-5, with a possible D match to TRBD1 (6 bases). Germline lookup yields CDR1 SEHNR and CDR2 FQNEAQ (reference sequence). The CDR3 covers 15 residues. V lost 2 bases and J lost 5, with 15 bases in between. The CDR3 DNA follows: TGTGCCAGCAGCTTAACGGCAGGGGTCACGGAGACCCAGTACTTC. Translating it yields CASSLTAGVTETQYF.

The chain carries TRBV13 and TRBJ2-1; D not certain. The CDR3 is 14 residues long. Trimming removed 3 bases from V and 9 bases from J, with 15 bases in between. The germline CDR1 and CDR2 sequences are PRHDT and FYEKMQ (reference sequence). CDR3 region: CASSFFQAKVEQFF. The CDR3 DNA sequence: TGTGCCAGCAGCTTCTTCCAGGCTAAGGTTGAGCAGTTCTTC.

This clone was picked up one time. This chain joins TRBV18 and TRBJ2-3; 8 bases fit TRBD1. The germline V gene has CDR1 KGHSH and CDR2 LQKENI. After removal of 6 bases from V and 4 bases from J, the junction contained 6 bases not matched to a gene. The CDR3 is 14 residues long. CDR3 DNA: TGTGCCAGCTCCGCGACAGGGGTGCCAGATACGCAGTATTTT. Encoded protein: CASSATGVPDTQYF.

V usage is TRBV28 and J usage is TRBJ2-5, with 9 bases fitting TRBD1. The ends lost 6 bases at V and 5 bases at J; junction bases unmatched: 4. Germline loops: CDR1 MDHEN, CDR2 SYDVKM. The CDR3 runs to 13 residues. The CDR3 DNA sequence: TGTGCCAGCAGGCCACAGGGGGCTGAGACCCAGTACTTC. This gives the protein CASRPQGAETQYF.

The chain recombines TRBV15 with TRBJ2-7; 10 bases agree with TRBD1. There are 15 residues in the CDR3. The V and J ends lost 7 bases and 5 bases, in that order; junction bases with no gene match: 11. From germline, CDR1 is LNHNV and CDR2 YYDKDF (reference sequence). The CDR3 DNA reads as TGTGCCACCACCGGGACAGGGGCGGCCAGCGACGAGCAGTACTTC. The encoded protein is CATTGTGAASDEQYF.

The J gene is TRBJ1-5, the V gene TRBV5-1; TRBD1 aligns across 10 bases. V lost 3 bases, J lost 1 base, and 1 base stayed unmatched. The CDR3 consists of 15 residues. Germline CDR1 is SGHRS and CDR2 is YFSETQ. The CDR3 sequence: CASSSTGGSNQPQHF. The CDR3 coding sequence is TGCGCCAGCAGCTCGACAGGGGGCAGCAATCAGCCCCAGCATTTT. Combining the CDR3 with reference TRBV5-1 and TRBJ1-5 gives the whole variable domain KAGVTQTPRYLIKTRGQQVTLSCSPISGHRSVSWYQQTPGQGLQFLFEYFSETQRNKGNFPGRFSGRQFSNSRSEMNVSTLELGDSALYLCASSSTGGSNQPQHFGDGTRLSIL.

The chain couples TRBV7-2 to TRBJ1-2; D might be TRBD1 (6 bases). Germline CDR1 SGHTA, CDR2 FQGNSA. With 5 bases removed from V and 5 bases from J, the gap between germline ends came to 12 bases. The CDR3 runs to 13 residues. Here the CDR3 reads CASSPGGPYGYTF. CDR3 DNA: TGTGCCAGCAGCCCCGGGGGGCCTTATGGCTACACCTTC.

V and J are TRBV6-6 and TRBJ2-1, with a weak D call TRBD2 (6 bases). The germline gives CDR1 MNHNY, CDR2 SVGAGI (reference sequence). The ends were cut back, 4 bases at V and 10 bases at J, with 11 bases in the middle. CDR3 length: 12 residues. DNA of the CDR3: TGTGCCAGCAGTTCGAGGGCGGGAGAGCAGTTCTTC. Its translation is CASSSRAGEQFF.

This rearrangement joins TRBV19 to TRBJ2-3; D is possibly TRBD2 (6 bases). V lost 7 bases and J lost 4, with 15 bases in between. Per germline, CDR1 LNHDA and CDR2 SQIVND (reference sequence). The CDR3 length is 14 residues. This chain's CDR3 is CASNPAGFADTQYF. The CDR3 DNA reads TGTGCCAGTAACCCGGCGGGATTCGCAGATACGCAGTATTTT.

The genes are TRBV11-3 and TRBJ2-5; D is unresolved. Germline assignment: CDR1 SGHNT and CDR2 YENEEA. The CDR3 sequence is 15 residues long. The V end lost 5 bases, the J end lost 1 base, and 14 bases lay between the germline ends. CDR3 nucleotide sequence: TGTGCCAGCAGCCTAACCGCGGCCCCCCAAGAGACCCAGTACTTC. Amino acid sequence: CASSLTAAPQETQYF.

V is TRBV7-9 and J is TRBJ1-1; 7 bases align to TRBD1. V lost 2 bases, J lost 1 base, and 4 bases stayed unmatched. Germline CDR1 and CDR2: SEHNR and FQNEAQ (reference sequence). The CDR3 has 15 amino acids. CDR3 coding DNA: TGTGCCAGCAGCTTACAGACAGGGACGAACACTGAAGCTTTCTTT. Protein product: CASSLQTGTNTEAFF.

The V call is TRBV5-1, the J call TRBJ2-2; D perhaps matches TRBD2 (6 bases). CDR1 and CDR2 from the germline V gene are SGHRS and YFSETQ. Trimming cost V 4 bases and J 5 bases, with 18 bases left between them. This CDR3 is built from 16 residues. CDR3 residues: CASSPHTGRPTGELFF. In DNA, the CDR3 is TGCGCCAGCAGCCCGCATACCGGGAGACCTACCGGGGAGCTGTTTTTT.

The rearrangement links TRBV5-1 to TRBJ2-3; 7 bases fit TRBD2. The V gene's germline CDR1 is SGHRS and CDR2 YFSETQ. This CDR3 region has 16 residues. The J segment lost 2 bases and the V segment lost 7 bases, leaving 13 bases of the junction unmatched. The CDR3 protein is CASSRDTAGTTDTQYF. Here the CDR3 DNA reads TGCGCCAGCTCAAGGGATACAGCGGGGACCACAGATACGCAGTATTTT.

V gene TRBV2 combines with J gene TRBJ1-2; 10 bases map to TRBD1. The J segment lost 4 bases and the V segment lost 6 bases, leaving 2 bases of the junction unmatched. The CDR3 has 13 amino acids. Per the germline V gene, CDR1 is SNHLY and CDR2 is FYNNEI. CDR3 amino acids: CASRGQGIYGYTF. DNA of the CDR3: TGTGCCAGCAGGGGACAGGGGATCTATGGCTACACCTTC.

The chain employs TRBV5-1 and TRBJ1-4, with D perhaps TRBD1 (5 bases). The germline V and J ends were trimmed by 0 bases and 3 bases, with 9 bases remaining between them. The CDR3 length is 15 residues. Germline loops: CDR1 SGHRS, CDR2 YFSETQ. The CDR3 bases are TGCGCCAGCAGCTTGGAGGCAGGGTCTAATGAAAAACTGTTTTTT. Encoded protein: CASSLEAGSNEKLFF.

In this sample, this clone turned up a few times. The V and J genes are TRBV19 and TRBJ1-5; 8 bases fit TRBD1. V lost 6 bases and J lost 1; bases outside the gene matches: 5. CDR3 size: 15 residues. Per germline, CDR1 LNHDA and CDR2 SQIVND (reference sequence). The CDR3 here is CASRLDRGSNQPQHF. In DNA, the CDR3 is TGTGCCAGTAGGCTCGACAGGGGAAGCAATCAGCCCCAGCATTTT. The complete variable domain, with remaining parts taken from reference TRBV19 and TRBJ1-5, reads DGGITQSPKYLFRKEGQNVTLSCEQNLNHDAMYWYRQDPGQGLRLIYYSQIVNDFQKGDIAEGYSVSREKKESFPLTVTSAQKNPTAFYLCASRLDRGSNQPQHFGDGTRLSIL.

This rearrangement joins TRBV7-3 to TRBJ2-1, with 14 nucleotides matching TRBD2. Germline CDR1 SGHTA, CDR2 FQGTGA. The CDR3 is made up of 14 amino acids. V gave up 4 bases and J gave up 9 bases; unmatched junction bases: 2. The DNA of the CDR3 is TGTGCCAGCAGCTCGGGACTAGCGGGGGCTGAGCAGTTCTTC. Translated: CASSSGLAGAEQFF.

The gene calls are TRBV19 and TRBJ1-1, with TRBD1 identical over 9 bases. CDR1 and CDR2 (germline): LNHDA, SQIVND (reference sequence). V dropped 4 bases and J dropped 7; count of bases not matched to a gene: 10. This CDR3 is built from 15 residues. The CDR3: CASSNPGTGRGEAFF. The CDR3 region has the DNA TGTGCCAGTAGTAACCCAGGGACAGGGAGGGGTGAAGCTTTCTTT.

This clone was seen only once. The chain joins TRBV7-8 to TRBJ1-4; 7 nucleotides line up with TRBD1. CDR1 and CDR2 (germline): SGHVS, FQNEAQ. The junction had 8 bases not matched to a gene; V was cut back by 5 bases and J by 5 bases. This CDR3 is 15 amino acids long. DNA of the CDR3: TGTGCCAGCAGCATTGGGACAGCCGGCAATGAAAAACTGTTTTTT. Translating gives CASSIGTAGNEKLFF.

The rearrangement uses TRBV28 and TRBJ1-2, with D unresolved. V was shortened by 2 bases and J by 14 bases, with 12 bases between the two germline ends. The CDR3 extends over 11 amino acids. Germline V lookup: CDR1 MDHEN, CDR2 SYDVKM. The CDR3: CASSLGMRVTF. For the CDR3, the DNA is TGTGCCAGCAGTTTAGGGATGCGGGTGACCTTC.

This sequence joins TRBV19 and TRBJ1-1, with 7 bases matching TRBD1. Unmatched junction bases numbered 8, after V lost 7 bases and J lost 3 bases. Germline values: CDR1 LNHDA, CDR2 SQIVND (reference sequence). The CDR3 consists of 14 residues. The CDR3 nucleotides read TGTGCCAGTACCTCACAGGGGAGATACACTGAAGCTTTCTTT. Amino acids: CASTSQGRYTEAFF.